This T cell receptor beta chain was sequenced during a study of blood T cell repertoires in COVID-19. About the study: There were acute and convalescent COVID-19 samples, and they came from the United States, Italy and Spain.

Only one count was recorded for this clone. V lost 6 bases, J lost 1 base, and 6 bases stayed unmatched. The length of the CDR3 is 15 residues. Germline CDR1 and CDR2: MNHEY and SVGAGI. This table comes from immunoSEQ multiplex PCR, and its TCRdb copy is limited to in-frame clones, with some not included. The table lists about 80,000 clones, 82% of them singletons. The material sequenced was peripheral blood. V and J are TRBV6-5 and TRBJ2-5, with 9 nucleotides matching TRBD1. The clonotype comes from a woman aged 70-85 years with acute or convalescent COVID-19. The CDR3 sequence: CASSLRDRAQETQYF. DNA of the CDR3: TGTGCCAGCAGCCTCAGGGACAGGGCCCAAGAGACCCAGTACTTC.